This T cell receptor (beta chain) was profiled in a study of cytomegalovirus exposure and HLA in healthy donors (dated by TCRdb to 2016 to 2017). Regarding the study in general: In an earlier analysis of under 750 of the donors, approximately 260 Gb of sequence data and 120 million or so unique TCR beta sequences from about 180 million T cells were reported. An early release covering about 600 HLA-typed donors comprised approximately 300 gigabases of sequencing data and approximately 85 million unique TCR sequences. Of the roughly 410 genotyped donors, approximately 80% were placed in the genetic ancestry cluster associated with self-reported Caucasian donors. The aim of the study was to test whether cataloging public T cell receptors could identify signatures of past pathogen exposure. The study used immunosequencing to profile the T cell repertoires of approximately 630 subjects and linked those repertoires to cytomegalovirus serostatus. Besides the first cohort of more than 650 subjects, a separate validation cohort made up of 120 different subjects was used. To predict cytomegalovirus infection status, the study combined high-throughput TCR immunosequencing, statistical association of individual TCRs with disease status, and machine learning. In a later analysis, previously published TCR beta repertoires from fewer than 750 donors were re-analyzed and high-resolution HLA genotyping was added so that TCR occurrence patterns could be studied. In the later analysis, no new phenotypic data were used to find candidate immune exposures; instead, reliance was placed on TCR beta sequences and their occurrence across donors. An earlier analysis of around 580 of the donors used high-throughput TCR beta sequencing to judge whether each TCR beta V gene segment behaved as functional or pseudogenic. Donor age, sex, ethnicity and CMV serostatus were compiled alongside the repertoire data. A later genetic analysis used genome-wide SNP genotypes for 398 of the 666 donors, treating that subset as a discovery cohort. Every discovery cohort repertoire had been produced on one sequencing platform. Both class I and class II loci were covered by HLA typing, at four-digit resolution. Typing coverage differed by locus: A, B, C, DRB1 and DQB1 were typed in about 620-640 donors, DQA1 in about 500, DPA1 in approximately 610, and DPB1 in about 450. Because of strong linkage in the cohort, 5 or 6 DR-DQ haplotypes were treated as single units for association and clustering. Across approximately 400 genotyped donors of the cohort, an average of approximately 240,000 unique TCR beta nucleotide sequences per donor were sequenced, and roughly a sixth of those sequences were non-productive.

The cohort was made up of hundreds of healthy bone marrow donors. At the time of sampling, every cohort member was nominally healthy, though immune exposures that went unrecorded were likely present. The donor tested CMV seropositive, placing the donor among the 289 seropositive members of the cohort. A peripheral blood sample was collected from each donor, and TCR beta sequencing was performed on peripheral blood mononuclear cells. Genomic DNA was extracted from the blood cell samples with the Qiagen DNeasy Blood Extraction Kit. From the cysteine up to the phenylalanine, the CDR3 has a length of 17 residues. The only DNA kept is the CDR3, 51 bases in frame from the first base. V is cut back by 4 bases and J by 1 base, with 7 bases in the junction unmatched. CDR1 WNHNN and CDR2 SYGVQD are derived from the germline V gene (reference sequence). Notes on this clone: The antigen it binds to is not known.

Study-wide findings and limitations: In an earlier analysis of roughly 500 of the donors, most TCR beta V segments appeared in productive rearrangements about 87% or about 30% of the time, broadly matching IMGT annotations. An association between a missense DCLRE1C variant and V-gene and J-gene trimming of TCR beta chains was found in a later genetic analysis and replicated in an independent cohort. Specific HLA alleles were associated with 15,000 to 20,000 TCR beta sequences at a false discovery rate of 0.05 in a later analysis. A total of roughly 160 TCR beta chains were listed by the study as associated with cytomegalovirus. When HLA alleles, especially DR and DQ, strongly co-occurred, TCR associations were difficult to assign to individual alleles. Some IMGT-functional V segments, including TRBV6-2 and TRBV6-3, could not be told apart with the 87-base-pair reads, so those segments were excluded. Several of the top co-occurrence clusters appeared to be linked to parvovirus B19, influenza, CMV and Epstein-Barr virus, according to a later analysis. Presence/absence analyses assumed roughly uniform sequencing depth across donors, an assumption that may not hold. Correlated functional status among segregating V segments might be attributable to linkage disequilibrium, but an unknown experimental factor could not be ruled out. A cluster of highly shared sequence variants was judged likely to be a technical artifact of the sequencing pipeline. A further reported finding was that TCR beta sequences accurately predicted the HLA-A and HLA-B alleles for most subjects in the first cohort. CMV serostatus was the only immune exposure information available for the cohort. The authors suggested that the approach could potentially be extended to other disease states and immunological phenotypes. According to a later analysis, TCR association rates differed among HLA loci, with DRB1 alleles showing the most associated TCRs and HLA-C alleles showing the fewest. This cohort had only TCR beta chains sequenced, and the lack of alpha or paired-chain data limited which features could be detected. A later genetic analysis reported fewer N-insertions in productive TCRs among donors in an Asian-associated ancestry cluster than the roughly 700-donor mean. A later analysis found that HLA-associated TCR beta chains were more clonally expanded and had lower generation probabilities than equally common non-associated chains. A later analysis found that most CMV-associated TCR beta chains appeared HLA-restricted, with HLA associations seemingly driven largely by CMV exposure. The earlier analysis of about 600 of the donors excluded seventeen rarely observed V segments, including chromosome 9 orphons, because counts were too low. HLA typing was unavailable for some donors at each locus, so association tests used only the typed subset. The classifier was reported to diagnose cytomegalovirus status with high specificity and sensitivity in both the original and validation cohorts. A few of the identified cytomegalovirus-associated TCR beta chains were confirmed in vitro to be specific for cytomegalovirus antigens. Most TCR sequences were observed very rarely across donors, whereas some public TCRs were present in many individuals.

Libraries were made using the immunoSEQ multiplex PCR assay. For the multiplex PCR, a mixture combining 60 forward primers for TCR Vbeta segments and 13 reverse primers for TCR Jbeta segments was used. Amplification of the CDR3 region of rearranged TCR beta genes was performed with a multiplex PCR assay on genomic DNA. The Illumina HiSeq System was used to sequence the amplified TCR beta libraries as 87-base-pair reads. The authors processed their data as follows. Across the 666 repertoires, a later analysis counted 80 million or so unique TCR beta chains, 8.5 million to 12 million of which were shared by at least two donors. A nearest-neighbor algorithm error-corrected the raw reads and collapsed the reads into unique sequences, merging closely related sequences to remove PCR and sequencing errors. V, D and J gene segments were assigned by aligning CDR3 sequences to IMGT reference sequences. For a sequence to be retained, at least a six-nucleotide match to both a V gene segment and a J gene segment was required. Rearrangements were classified as productive when the CDR3 lacked stop codons and remained in frame with V and J, and all other rearrangements were classified as non-productive. CDR3 was defined according to IMGT convention as the region running from the second conserved V-encoded cysteine to the conserved J-encoded phenylalanine. The earlier analysis of some 550 of the donors excluded any sequence lacking an unambiguous match to a single V gene segment. In an earlier analysis of approximately 560 of the donors, a V segment was called functional when productive rearrangements were above 56.7%, and segregating when the standard deviation between donors exceeded 5%. A statistical classification framework was developed to diagnose cytomegalovirus status using the catalog of TCR beta chain sequences. A later analysis assigned V and J genes by comparing TCR nucleotide sequences with IMGT/GENE-DB human TR gene sequences. A later analysis assigned CDR3 sequences and most-parsimonious VDJ recombination scenarios with the TCRdist pipeline. In a later analysis, each TCR beta chain was defined by its CDR3 amino acid sequence together with its V-gene family, and reads without a unique V-gene family were excluded. A later analysis removed 550 to 650 highly shared, low-generation-probability nucleotide sequences to deal with suspected cross-contamination and a sequencing artifact. In a later analysis, a clonal expansion index was calculated for each public chain from normalized within-repertoire ranks of inferred template counts. In a later analysis, generation probabilities were computed with a VDJ recombination model fitted to out-of-frame rearrangements, and the resulting probabilities were checked against IGoR. In a later analysis, TCR-TCR, TCR-HLA and TCR-CMV co-occurrence was scored with hypergeometric tests, and a repertoire-size bias correction was applied to TCR pairs. A later analysis estimated false discovery rates by permuting HLA or CMV assignments 20 times. In a later analysis, co-occurring TCRs were grouped using DBSCAN, with TCRdist sequence similarity added in when clustering inside HLA-allele-positive subsets. Co-occurrence clustering excluded repertoires with fewer than 30,000 or more than 120,000 public chains, plus five with anomalous nucleotide sharing. Sourced from immuneACCESS, this table was stored by TCRdb with only in-frame sequences that have V and J called. A share of the clones is absent; for the studies checked, an unresolved V gene accounts for under half, and the remainder has no known explanation. D and trimming come from the DNA, and the V and J calls and clone size come from that table. The table of this sample itemizes 150,000 to 200,000 clones. The ten largest clones capture about 0.81% of the sample.

Recombination joined TRBV10-1 with TRBJ2-1; 10 central nucleotides agree with TRBD2. The TCR was taken from a woman younger than 35 in good health and CMV-seropositive. Material for sequencing was PBMCs. The CDR3: CASSGRLAGKSYNEQFF. Read as DNA, the sequence is TGCGCCAGCAGTGGCCGACTAGCGGGCAAGTCCTACAATGAGCAGTTCTTC.